This T cell receptor beta chain emerged from a study of CD8+CD57+ T cells in acquired aplastic anemia. Using genomic DNA as the template, TCR beta VDJ and CDR3 profiling was carried out. TCRdb re-called the reads through MiXCR, storing one row per CDR3 protein. The sample consists of some 180,000 distinct CDR3 sequences, about 44% of them appearing once. CD8+CD57+ cell expansion had been shown by flow cytometry in patients chosen for sequencing. CDR1 and CDR2 (germline): SQVTM, ANQGSEA. The V and J ends lost 1 base and 13 bases respectively, with 19 bases between them. CDR3 length: 14 amino acids. The chain uses TRBV29-1 and TRBJ2-2, with a tentative D call TRBD2 (5 bases). The sample comprised sorted CD4+, CD8+, or CD8+CD57+ T cells (not recorded which) from PBMCs. The origin of this receptor is a human donor with aplastic anemia. CDR3 in DNA: TGCAGCGTTGAAGTCCATCGTAACACCGGAGGGCTGTTTTTT. It is translated as CSVEVHRNTGGLFF.